Each of the 30 T cell receptor beta chains below was sequenced from the same sample in a study of blood T cell repertoires in COVID-19. Measured with immunoSEQ multiplex PCR; TCRdb has only the in-frame clones, and not every one. The sample yields about 33,000 clones, approximately 86% seen once. Input material: peripheral blood. These receptors were collected from a human donor in a cohort sampled during active COVID-19.

The gene calls are TRBV28 and TRBJ1-5; 8 bases are a match to TRBD1. Unmatched junction bases numbered 9, after V lost 6 bases and J lost 5 bases. This CDR3 comprises 15 residues. Per the germline V gene, CDR1 is MDHEN and CDR2 is SYDVKM. CDR3 nucleotide sequence: TGTGCCAGCAGCCCAGCAACAGGGGGGGATCAGCCCCAGCATTTT. Translation: CASSPATGGDQPQHF.

The V call is TRBV3-1 (or the pseudogene TRBV3-2), the J call TRBJ2-5; no definite D call. Germline loops: CDR1 LGHDT, CDR2 YNNKEL (reference sequence). V was cut by 5 bases and J by 1 base, with 8 bases left in between. CDR3 size: 13 residues. The CDR3 here is CASSSHSQETQYF. CDR3 DNA: TGTGCCAGCAGCTCCCACTCCCAAGAGACCCAGTACTTC.

The chain employs TRBV5-6 and TRBJ2-3; 16 bases align to TRBD2. The V and J ends lost 4 bases and 4 bases, in that order; junction bases with no gene match: 6. This CDR3 region has 17 residues. In germline, CDR1 is SGHDT, CDR2 YYEEEE. CDR3 sequence: CASSPGLAGGFADTQYF. In DNA form, the CDR3 reads TGTGCCAGCAGCCCGGGACTAGCGGGGGGGTTTGCAGATACGCAGTATTTT. The full variable domain, in which reference TRBV5-6 and TRBJ2-3 provide the parts outside the CDR3, is DAGVTQSPTHLIKTRGQQVTLRCSPKSGHDTVSWYQQALGQGPQFIFQYYEEEERQRGNFPDRFSGHQFPNYSSELNVNALLLGDSALYLCASSPGLAGGFADTQYFGPGTRLTVL.

The chain employs TRBV19 and TRBJ1-5, with a possible D match to TRBD1 (5 bases). This CDR3 region has 14 residues. Germline V gene sequence: CDR1 LNHDA, CDR2 SQIVND (reference sequence). Trimming took off 3 bases at V and 4 bases at J, with 10 bases between the two ends. CDR3 nucleotide sequence: TGTGCCAGTAGTATGGAGGGGTGGAATCAGCCCCAGCATTTT. Its protein product is CASSMEGWNQPQHF.

The J gene is TRBJ2-3, the V gene TRBV9; TRBD2 agrees at 9 bases. Losses at the gene ends were 1 base for V and 0 bases for J; bases not matched to a gene: 12. Germline V gene lookup returns CDR1 SGDLS and CDR2 YYNGEE. The CDR3 consists of 19 residues. DNA of the CDR3: TGTGCCAGCAGCGTAATTGATCTAGCGGGGACCTCTAGCACAGATACGCAGTATTTT. It specifies CASSVIDLAGTSSTDTQYF. Full variable domain (remainder filled in from reference TRBV9 and TRBJ2-3): DSGVTQTPKHLITATGQRVTLRCSPRSGDLSVYWYQQSLDQGLQFLIQYYNGEERAKGNILERFSAQQFPDLHSELNLSSLELGDSALYFCASSVIDLAGTSSTDTQYFGPGTRLTVL.

The J gene is TRBJ1-4, the V gene TRBV19; TRBD1 matches 7 bases. V shed 4 bases and J 7 bases; nucleotides not matched to a gene: 12. The CDR3 extends over 16 amino acids. Germline-derived CDR1 and CDR2 are LNHDA and SQIVND (reference sequence). This CDR3 reads CASSTTTTGTREKLFF. DNA of the CDR3: TGTGCCAGTAGTACGACCACGACAGGGACGCGTGAAAAACTGTTTTTT.

CDR3 region: CASIETGGTRELFF. In DNA, the CDR3 is TGTGCCAGTATAGAGACAGGGGGAACTAGGGAGCTGTTTTTT. The genes are TRBV28 and TRBJ2-2; 9 positions match TRBD1. This CDR3 comprises 14 residues. From germline, CDR1 is MDHEN and CDR2 SYDVKM. V was clipped by 9 bases and J by 9 bases; unmatched bases: 11.

The rearrangement links TRBV7-3 to TRBJ2-2; D perhaps matches TRBD2 (5 bases). V was shortened by 1 base and J by 7 bases, with 10 bases between the two germline ends. The length of the CDR3 is 14 residues. From germline, CDR1 is SGHTA and CDR2 FQGTGA. The CDR3 loop reads CASSLSLAGGELFF. CDR3 DNA sequence: TGTGCCAGCAGCTTAAGTCTAGCCGGCGGGGAGCTGTTTTTT.

CDR3 nucleotide sequence: TGTGCCAGCAGCTTAGGGGGACAGATAGACTATGGCTACACCTTC. Protein: CASSLGGQIDYGYTF. This rearrangement joins TRBV7-9 to TRBJ1-2; 7 nucleotides agree with TRBD1. The CDR3 is 15 amino acids. CDR1 SEHNR and CDR2 FQNEAQ come from the germline V gene (reference sequence). Losses at the gene ends were 1 base for V and 3 bases for J; bases not matched to a gene: 5.

This sequence joins TRBV10-2 and TRBJ1-5; TRBD1 matches 10 bases. CDR3 size: 15 residues. CDR1 is WSHSY and CDR2 is SAAADI in the germline V gene. V trimming: 7 bases; J trimming: 6 bases; junction bases outside the gene matches: 9. The chain's CDR3 is CASKPGTGDGQPQHF. DNA of the CDR3: TGCGCCAGCAAACCCGGGACAGGGGATGGTCAGCCCCAGCATTTT.

This clone was seen a handful of times. V usage is TRBV12-2 and J usage is TRBJ2-2; the D call in the table, TRBD2, was not verified against the DNA. TRBV12-2 is termed a pseudogene. The CDR3 consists of 19 residues. Here the CDR3 reads CASRNPDKGRDKNTGELFF. The CDR3 DNA sequence: TGTGCAAGTCGCAACCCCGACAAGGGGAGGGATAAGAACACCGGGGAGCTGTTTTTT.

This chain connects TRBV10-3 to TRBJ2-7, with D hard to call. V was cut by 7 bases and J by 5 bases, with 9 bases left in between. This CDR3 is 11 amino acids long. CDR1 and CDR2 (germline): ENHRY, SYGVKD. The CDR3 coding sequence is TGTGCCATCATTTCCGTAAACGAGCAGTACTTC. Translated, it gives CAIISVNEQYF.

This chain links TRBV7-9 with TRBJ2-2; D remains unclear. The V end was cut by 8 bases, the J end by 1 base, with 8 bases between. Germline CDR1 is SEHNR and CDR2 is FQNEAQ (reference sequence). The CDR3 is 13 residues long. In DNA form, the CDR3 reads TGTGCCAGCTCGAACTGGAACACCGGGGAGCTGTTTTTT. Translating it yields CASSNWNTGELFF.

The V gene is TRBV28, the J gene TRBJ1-2; tentative D call: TRBD1 (6 bases). The germline V gene encodes CDR1 MDHEN and CDR2 SYDVKM. V was cut by 8 bases and J by 8 bases, with 18 bases left in between. The CDR3 length is 13 residues. The CDR3 spells CASVRGGSKGYTF. CDR3 DNA: TGTGCCAGCGTCCGGGGGGGCAGTAAAGGCTACACCTTC.

This sequence joins TRBV4-3 and TRBJ2-1; a weak D match, TRBD1 (5 bases). The CDR3 runs 15 residues. Per the germline V gene, CDR1 is LGHNA and CDR2 is YSLEER. V lost 1 base, J lost 5 bases, and 12 bases lay in between. The CDR3 DNA follows: TGCGCCAGCAGCCAAGGCAGGGCAAGTAACAATGAGCAGTTCTTC. This codes for CASSQGRASNNEQFF.

CDR3 sequence reads: CASSPRTGGVSGNTIYF. The CDR3 coding sequence is TGCGCCAGCAGCCCGCGGACAGGTGGGGTCTCCGGAAACACCATATATTTT. The genes are TRBV5-1 and TRBJ1-3; 7 nucleotides align to TRBD1. Germline V gene lookup returns CDR1 SGHRS and CDR2 YFSETQ. The CDR3 runs to 17 residues. After removal of 4 bases from V and 4 bases from J, the junction contained 14 bases not matched to a gene.

The rearrangement links TRBV5-1 to TRBJ1-2; D is undetermined. The germline gives CDR1 SGHRS, CDR2 YFSETQ. The CDR3 spans 13 residues. Trimming took 0 bases from V and 4 from J, leaving 7 bases between them. The CDR3 DNA reads as TGCGCCAGCAGCTTGGGGGAGCCCTATGGCTACACCTTC. Protein product: CASSLGEPYGYTF.

The rearrangement uses TRBV5-6 and TRBJ2-7, with a possible D match to TRBD1 (6 bases). Between the trimmed V and J ends, which lost 0 bases and 2 bases, there was a span of 12 bases. The CDR3 runs to 15 residues. Germline V lookup: CDR1 SGHDT, CDR2 YYEEEE. This CDR3 reads CASSLGQGLTYEQYF. For the CDR3, the DNA is TGTGCCAGCAGCTTGGGTCAGGGGCTTACCTACGAGCAGTACTTC.

J is TRBJ2-7 and V is TRBV7-9, with D maybe TRBD1 (6 bases). Trimming shortened V by 9 bases and J by 11 bases, and 11 bases separated the two germline ends. Germline lookup yields CDR1 SEHNR and CDR2 FQNEAQ (reference sequence). This CDR3 region has 9 residues. The CDR3 region is CARRDKKYF. DNA for the CDR3: TGTGCCAGGAGGGACAAAAAGTACTTC.

The genes are TRBV19 and TRBJ1-1; TRBD1 aligns across 8 bases. Germline lookup yields CDR1 LNHDA and CDR2 SQIVND (reference sequence). Trimming took 7 bases from V and 5 from J; bases not matched to a gene: 6. The CDR3 consists of 13 residues. The CDR3: CASTPDRETEAFF. CDR3 DNA sequence: TGTGCCAGTACCCCGGACAGGGAAACTGAAGCTTTCTTT.

The table lists this clone with a count of one. The rearrangement links TRBV18 to TRBJ1-5; 11 bases are shared with TRBD1. The CDR3 consists of 16 residues. The germline V gene has CDR1 KGHSH and CDR2 LQKENI. J lost 6 bases, V lost 3 bases, and 7 bases had no gene match. The CDR3 sequence: CASSPMGQGVGQPQHF. CDR3 in DNA: TGTGCCAGCTCACCCATGGGACAGGGGGTAGGTCAGCCCCAGCATTTT.

The V call is TRBV6-2 or TRBV6-3, the J call TRBJ2-7, with a weak D call TRBD2 (7 bases). The V gene lost 5 bases and the J gene lost 2 bases, with 13 bases spanning the gap. The CDR3 length is 14 residues. The germline V gene encodes CDR1 MNHEY and CDR2 SVGEGT. Here the CDR3 DNA reads TGTGCCAGCAGTCATGCGGGGGCTCCCTACGAGCAGTACTTC. Residues: CASSHAGAPYEQYF.

The gene calls are TRBV4-2 and TRBJ1-2; D remains ambiguous. CDR3 length: 13 amino acids. V gave up 1 base and J gave up 10 bases, with 13 bases separating them. Germline loops: CDR1 LGHNA, CDR2 YNFKEQ. CDR3 residues: CASSQGLERNYTF. The CDR3 DNA reads as TGTGCCAGCAGCCAAGGTCTCGAGAGAAACTACACCTTC.

The chain carries TRBV5-1 and TRBJ2-5; 11 positions match TRBD1. The CDR3 spans 16 residues. Unmatched junction bases numbered 4, after V lost 3 bases and J lost 0 bases. Germline CDR1 reads SGHRS; CDR2 reads YFSETQ. The CDR3 region is CASSSGTGGYQETQYF. The CDR3 DNA follows: TGCGCCAGCAGCTCCGGGACAGGGGGGTACCAAGAGACCCAGTACTTC.

The rearrangement uses TRBV7-3 and TRBJ2-1, with D possibly matching TRBD2 (5 bases). Germline V lookup: CDR1 SGHTA, CDR2 FQGTGA. Trimming took off 5 bases at V and 0 bases at J, with 11 bases between the two ends. This CDR3 comprises 15 residues. The CDR3 nucleotides are TGTGCCAGCAGCACCGGGGAGAGCTCCTACAATGAGCAGTTCTTC. Encoded protein: CASSTGESSYNEQFF.

CDR3 bases: TGCGCCAGCAGCTTGGCGTTGGCGAGACAGGATGAGCAGTTCTTC. Amino acid sequence: CASSLALARQDEQFF. J is TRBJ2-1 and V is TRBV5-1, with a weak D call TRBD1 (6 bases). This CDR3 comprises 15 residues. V lost 0 bases to trimming and J lost 8 bases, with 15 bases between them. Germline V gene data show CDR1 as SGHRS and CDR2 as YFSETQ.

V and J are TRBV29-1 and TRBJ1-2; TRBD1 is a possible D gene (5 bases). Germline assignment: CDR1 SQVTM and CDR2 ANQGSEA. The germline V and J ends were trimmed by 0 bases and 8 bases, with 13 bases remaining between them. CDR3 length equals 13 residues. CDR3 in amino acids: CSVEDFSQGGYTF. The CDR3 DNA sequence: TGCAGCGTTGAAGACTTCTCCCAGGGAGGCTACACCTTC.

The V and J genes are TRBV3-1 (or the pseudogene TRBV3-2) and TRBJ2-7, with TRBD2 as a possible D gene (6 bases). The CDR3 has 16 amino acids. Germline V CDR1 and CDR2: LGHDT, YNNKEL (reference sequence). Trimming shortened V by 4 bases and J by 1 base, and 17 bases separated the two germline ends. The CDR3 here is CASSLGGLGESYEQYF. The CDR3 DNA reads as TGTGCCAGCAGCCTAGGAGGGCTTGGGGAATCCTACGAGCAGTACTTC.

This sequence joins TRBV7-9 and TRBJ2-1, with 8 bases aligning to TRBD1. This CDR3 is 14 amino acids long. The V segment lost 7 bases and the J segment 9 bases; nucleotides outside the gene matches: 11. Germline CDR1 reads SEHNR; CDR2 reads FQNEAQ (reference sequence). In nucleotides, the CDR3 is TGTGCCAGCACCCGGACAGGGTTGAACGGTGAGCAGTTCTTC. Protein sequence: CASTRTGLNGEQFF.

The chain is built from TRBV4-2 and TRBJ2-7; D unclear. The CDR3 covers 17 residues. Germline CDR1 reads LGHNA; CDR2 reads YNFKEQ. Trimming shortened V by 1 base and J by 3 bases, and 19 bases separated the two germline ends. CDR3 region: CASSQAAPTIANYEQYF. CDR3 nucleotide sequence: TGTGCCAGCAGCCAAGCGGCACCCACGATAGCTAACTACGAGCAGTACTTC.